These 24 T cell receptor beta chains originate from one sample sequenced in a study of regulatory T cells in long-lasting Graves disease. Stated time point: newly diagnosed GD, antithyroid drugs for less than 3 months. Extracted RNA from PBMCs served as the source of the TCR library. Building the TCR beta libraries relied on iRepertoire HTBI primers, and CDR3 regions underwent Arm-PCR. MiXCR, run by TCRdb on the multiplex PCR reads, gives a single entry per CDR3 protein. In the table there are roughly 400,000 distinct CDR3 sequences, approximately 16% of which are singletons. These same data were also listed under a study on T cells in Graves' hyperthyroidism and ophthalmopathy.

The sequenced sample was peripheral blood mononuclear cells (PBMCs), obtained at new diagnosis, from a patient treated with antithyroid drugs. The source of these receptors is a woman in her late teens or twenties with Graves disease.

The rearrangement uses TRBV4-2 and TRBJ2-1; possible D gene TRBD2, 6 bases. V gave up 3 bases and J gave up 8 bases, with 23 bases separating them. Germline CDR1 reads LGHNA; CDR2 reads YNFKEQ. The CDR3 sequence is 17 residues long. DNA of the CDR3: TGTGCCAGCAGCCAGGGGATGGGGGGAGTCGCTTTGTATGAGCAGTTCTTC. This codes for CASSQGMGGVALYEQFF.

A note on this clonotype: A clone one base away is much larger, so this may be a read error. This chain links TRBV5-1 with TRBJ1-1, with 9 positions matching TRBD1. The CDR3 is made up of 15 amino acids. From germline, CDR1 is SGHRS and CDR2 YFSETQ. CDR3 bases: TGCGCCAGCAGCCCGCGACAGGGGGTGAACACTGAAACTTTCTTT. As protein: CASSPRQGVNTETFF.

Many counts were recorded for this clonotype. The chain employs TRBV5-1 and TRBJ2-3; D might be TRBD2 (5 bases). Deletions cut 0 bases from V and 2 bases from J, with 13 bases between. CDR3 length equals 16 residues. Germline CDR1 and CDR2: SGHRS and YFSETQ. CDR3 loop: CASSLDGGGSTDTQYF. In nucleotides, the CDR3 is TGCGCCAGCAGCTTGGATGGCGGAGGCTCCACAGATACGCAGTATTTT.

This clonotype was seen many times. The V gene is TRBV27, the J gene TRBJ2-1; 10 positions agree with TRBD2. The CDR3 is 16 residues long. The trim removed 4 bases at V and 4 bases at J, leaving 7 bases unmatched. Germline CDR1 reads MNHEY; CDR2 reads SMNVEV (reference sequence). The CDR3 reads CASSYLSGRSYNEQFF. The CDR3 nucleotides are TGTGCCAGCAGTTACCTTAGCGGGAGGAGTTACAATGAGCAGTTCTTC.

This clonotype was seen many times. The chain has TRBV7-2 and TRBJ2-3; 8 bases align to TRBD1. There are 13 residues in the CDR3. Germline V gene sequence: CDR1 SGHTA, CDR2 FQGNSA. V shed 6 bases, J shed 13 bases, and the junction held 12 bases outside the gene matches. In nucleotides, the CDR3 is TGTGCCAGCAGTTCCGAATCAAGACAGGGGAAGTATTTT. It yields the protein CASSSESRQGKYF.

The CDR3: CASRRQEDEQFF. The CDR3 DNA is TGTGCCAGCAGGAGACAGGAGGATGAGCAGTTCTTC. The rearrangement links TRBV6-2 or TRBV6-3 to TRBJ2-1; a possible D gene is TRBD1 (6 bases). The germline V and J ends were trimmed by 6 bases and 8 bases, with 11 bases remaining between them. CDR3 length: 12 amino acids. CDR1 and CDR2 from the germline V gene are MNHEY and SVGEGT.

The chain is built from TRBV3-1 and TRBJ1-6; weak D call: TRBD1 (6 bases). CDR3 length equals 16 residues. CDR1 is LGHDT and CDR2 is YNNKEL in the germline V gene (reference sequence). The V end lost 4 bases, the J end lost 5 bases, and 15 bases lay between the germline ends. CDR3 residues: CASSPTTGRNNSPLHF. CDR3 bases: TGTGCCAGCAGCCCCACGACAGGCCGGAATAATTCACCCCTCCACTTT.

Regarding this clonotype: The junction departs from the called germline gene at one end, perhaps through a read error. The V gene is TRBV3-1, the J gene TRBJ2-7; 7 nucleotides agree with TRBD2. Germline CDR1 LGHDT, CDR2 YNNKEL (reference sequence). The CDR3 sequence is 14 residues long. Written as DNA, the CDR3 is TGTGTCAGCAGGGACTCTAGCGGCACCTACGAGCAGTACTTC. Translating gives CVSRDSSGTYEQYF.

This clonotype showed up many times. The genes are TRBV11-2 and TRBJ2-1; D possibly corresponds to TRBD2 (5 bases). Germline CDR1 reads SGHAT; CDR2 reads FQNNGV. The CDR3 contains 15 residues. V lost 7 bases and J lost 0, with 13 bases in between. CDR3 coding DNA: TGTGCCAGCACCGTAGCGAGGTTCTCCTACAATGAGCAGTTCTTC. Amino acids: CASTVARFSYNEQFF.

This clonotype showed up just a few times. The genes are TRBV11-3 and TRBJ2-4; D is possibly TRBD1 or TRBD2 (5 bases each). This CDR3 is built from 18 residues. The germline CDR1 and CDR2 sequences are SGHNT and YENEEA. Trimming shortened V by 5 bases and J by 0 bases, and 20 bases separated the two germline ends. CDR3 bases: TGTGCCAGCAGCCCAGGAAGGGCGAGGGGTCTAGCCAAAAACATTCAGTACTTC. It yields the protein CASSPGRARGLAKNIQYF.

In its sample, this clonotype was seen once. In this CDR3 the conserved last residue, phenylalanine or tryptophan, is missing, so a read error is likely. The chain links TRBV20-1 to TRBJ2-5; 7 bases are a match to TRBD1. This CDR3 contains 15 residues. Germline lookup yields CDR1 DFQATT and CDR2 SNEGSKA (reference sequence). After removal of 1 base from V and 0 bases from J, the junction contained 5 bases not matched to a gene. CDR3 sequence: CSARGVQGHQETQYC. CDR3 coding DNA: TGCAGTGCTAGAGGCGTACAGGGGCACCAAGAGACCCAGTACTGC.

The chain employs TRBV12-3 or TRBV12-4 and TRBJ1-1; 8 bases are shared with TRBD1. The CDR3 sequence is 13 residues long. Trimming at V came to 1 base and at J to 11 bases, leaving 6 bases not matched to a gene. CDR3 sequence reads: CASSLGEQGDAFF. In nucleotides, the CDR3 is TGTGCCAGCAGTTTAGGGGAACAGGGGGACGCTTTCTTT.

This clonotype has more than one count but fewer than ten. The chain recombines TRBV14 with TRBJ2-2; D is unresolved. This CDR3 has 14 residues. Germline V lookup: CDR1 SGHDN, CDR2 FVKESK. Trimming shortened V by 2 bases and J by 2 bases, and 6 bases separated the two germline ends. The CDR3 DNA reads TGTGCCAGCAGCCAATTGCCTAACACCGGGGAGCTGTTTTTT. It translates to CASSQLPNTGELFF.

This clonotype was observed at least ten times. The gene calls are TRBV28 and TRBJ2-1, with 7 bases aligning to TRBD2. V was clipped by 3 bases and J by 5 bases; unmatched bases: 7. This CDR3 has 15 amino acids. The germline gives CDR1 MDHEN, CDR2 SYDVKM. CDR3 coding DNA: TGTGCCAGCAGTTTCATCCAGCGGGGAAACAATGAGCAGTTCTTC. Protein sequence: CASSFIQRGNNEQFF.

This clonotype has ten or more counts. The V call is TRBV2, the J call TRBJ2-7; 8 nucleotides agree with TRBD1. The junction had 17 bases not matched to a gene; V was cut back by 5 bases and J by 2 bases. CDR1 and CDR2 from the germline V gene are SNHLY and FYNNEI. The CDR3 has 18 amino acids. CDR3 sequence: CASSTLTGVIAEAYEQYF. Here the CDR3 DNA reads TGTGCCAGCAGTACGTTGACAGGGGTTATAGCGGAGGCCTACGAGCAGTACTTC.

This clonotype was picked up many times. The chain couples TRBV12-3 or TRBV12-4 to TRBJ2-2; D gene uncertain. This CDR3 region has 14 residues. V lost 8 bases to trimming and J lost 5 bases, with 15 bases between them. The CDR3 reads CASGRLGRTGELFF. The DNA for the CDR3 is TGTGCCAGCGGGCGCCTGGGTAGGACCGGGGAGCTGTTTTTT.

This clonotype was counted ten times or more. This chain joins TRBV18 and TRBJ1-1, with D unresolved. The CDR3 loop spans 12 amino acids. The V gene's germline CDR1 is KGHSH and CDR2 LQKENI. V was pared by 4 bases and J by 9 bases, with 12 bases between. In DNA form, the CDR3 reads TGTGCCAGCTCACTTATTTCTGGTCAAGCTTTCTTT. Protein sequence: CASSLISGQAFF.

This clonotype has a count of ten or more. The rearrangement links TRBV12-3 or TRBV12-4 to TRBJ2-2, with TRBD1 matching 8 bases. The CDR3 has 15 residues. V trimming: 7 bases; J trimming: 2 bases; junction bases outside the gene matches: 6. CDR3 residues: CASTPGGSNTGELFF. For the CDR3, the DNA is TGTGCCAGCACCCCAGGGGGCTCAAACACCGGGGAGCTGTTTTTT.

CDR3 residues: CASSLFTGVNYEQYF. The DNA of the CDR3 is TGTGCCAGCAGCTTATTCACAGGGGTGAATTACGAGCAGTACTTC. The chain recombines TRBV7-6 with TRBJ2-7, with 7 positions matching TRBD1. The CDR3 loop spans 15 amino acids. CDR1 is SGHVS, CDR2 FNYEAQ, per germline. The ends lost 2 bases at V and 4 bases at J; junction bases unmatched: 8.

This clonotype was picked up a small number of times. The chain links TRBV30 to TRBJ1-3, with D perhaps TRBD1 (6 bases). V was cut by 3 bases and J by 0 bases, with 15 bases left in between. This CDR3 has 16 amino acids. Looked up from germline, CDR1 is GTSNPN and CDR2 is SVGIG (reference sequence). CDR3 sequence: CAWRRQDWPSGNTIYF. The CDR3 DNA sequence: TGTGCCTGGAGAAGACAGGACTGGCCCTCTGGAAACACCATATATTTT. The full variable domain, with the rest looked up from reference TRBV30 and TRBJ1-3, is SQTIHQWPATLVQPVGSPLSLECTVEGTSNPNLYWYRQAAGRGLQLLFYSVGIGQISSEVPQNLSASRPQDRQFILSSKKLLLSDSGFYLCAWRRQDWPSGNTIYFGEGSWLTVV.

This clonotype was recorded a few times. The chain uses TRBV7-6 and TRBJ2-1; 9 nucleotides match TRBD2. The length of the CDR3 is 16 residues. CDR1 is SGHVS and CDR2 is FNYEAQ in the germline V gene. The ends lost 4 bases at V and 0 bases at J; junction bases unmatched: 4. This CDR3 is CASSWFSGSSYNEQFF. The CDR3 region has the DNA TGTGCCAGCAGCTGGTTTAGCGGGAGCTCCTACAATGAGCAGTTCTTC.

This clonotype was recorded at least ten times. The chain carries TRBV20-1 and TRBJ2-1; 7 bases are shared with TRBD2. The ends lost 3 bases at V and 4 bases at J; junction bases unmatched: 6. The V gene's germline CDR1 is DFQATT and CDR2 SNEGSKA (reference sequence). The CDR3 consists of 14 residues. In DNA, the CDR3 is TGCAGTGCTAGGGCCGGGAGGACGTACAATGAGCAGTTCTTC. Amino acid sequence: CSARAGRTYNEQFF.

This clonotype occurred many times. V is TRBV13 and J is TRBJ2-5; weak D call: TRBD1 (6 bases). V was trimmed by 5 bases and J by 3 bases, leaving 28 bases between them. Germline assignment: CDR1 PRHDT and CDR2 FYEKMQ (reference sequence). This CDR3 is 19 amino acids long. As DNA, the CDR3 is TGTGCCAGCAGCCGCCTCCTGGGGGCCAGGGCCTACCTAAAAGAGACCCAGTACTTC. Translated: CASSRLLGARAYLKETQYF.

The CDR3 loop is CASSRGTGFDQPQHF. The CDR3 DNA follows: TGTGCCAGCAGCCGGGGGACAGGTTTTGATCAGCCCCAGCATTTT. This chain joins TRBV28 and TRBJ1-5; TRBD1 agrees at 8 bases. In germline, CDR1 is MDHEN, CDR2 SYDVKM. The CDR3 runs to 15 residues. With 6 bases clipped from V and 5 bases from J, the junction kept 9 bases outside the gene matches. The full variable domain, in which reference TRBV28 and TRBJ1-5 provide the parts outside the CDR3, is DVKVTQSSRYLVKRTGEKVFLECVQDMDHENMFWYRQDPGLGLRLIYFSYDVKMKEKGDIPEGYSVSREKKERFSLILESASTNQTSMYLCASSRGTGFDQPQHFGDGTRLSIL.